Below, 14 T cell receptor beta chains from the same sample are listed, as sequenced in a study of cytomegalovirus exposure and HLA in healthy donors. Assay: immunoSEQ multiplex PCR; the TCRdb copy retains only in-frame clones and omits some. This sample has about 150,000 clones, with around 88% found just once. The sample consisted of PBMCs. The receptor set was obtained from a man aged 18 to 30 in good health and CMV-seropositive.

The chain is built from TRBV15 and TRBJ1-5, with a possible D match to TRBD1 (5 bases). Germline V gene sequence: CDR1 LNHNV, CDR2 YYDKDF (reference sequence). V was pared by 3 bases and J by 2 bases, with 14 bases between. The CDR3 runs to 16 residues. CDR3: CATSRDEWGGNQPQHF. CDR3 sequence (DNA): TGTGCCACCAGCAGGGACGAATGGGGCGGCAATCAGCCCCAGCATTTT.

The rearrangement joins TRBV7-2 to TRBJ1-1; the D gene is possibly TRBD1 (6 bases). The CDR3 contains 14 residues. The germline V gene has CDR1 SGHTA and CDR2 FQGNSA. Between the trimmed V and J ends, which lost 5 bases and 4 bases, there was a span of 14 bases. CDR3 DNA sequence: TGTGCCAGCAGCCCAACAGGGTTCCGCACTGAAGCTTTCTTT. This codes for CASSPTGFRTEAFF.

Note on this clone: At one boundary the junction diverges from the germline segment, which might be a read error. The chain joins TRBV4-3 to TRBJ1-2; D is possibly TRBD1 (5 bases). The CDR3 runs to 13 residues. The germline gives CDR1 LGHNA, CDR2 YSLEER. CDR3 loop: CASSQDRLGGYAF. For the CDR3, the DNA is TGCGCCAGCAGCCAAGATCGATTGGGGGGGTACGCCTTC.

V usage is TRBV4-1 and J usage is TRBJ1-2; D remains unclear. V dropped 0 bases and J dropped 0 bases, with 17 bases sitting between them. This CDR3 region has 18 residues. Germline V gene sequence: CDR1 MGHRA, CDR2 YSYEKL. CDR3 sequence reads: CASSQDGPPLAPNYGYTF. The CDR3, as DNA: TGCGCCAGCAGCCAAGATGGGCCTCCTCTAGCCCCTAACTATGGCTACACCTTC.

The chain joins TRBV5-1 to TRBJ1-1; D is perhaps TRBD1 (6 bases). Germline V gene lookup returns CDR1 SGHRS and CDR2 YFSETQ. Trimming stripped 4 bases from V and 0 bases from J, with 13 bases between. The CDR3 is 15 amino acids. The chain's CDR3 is CASSDQQGLNTEAFF. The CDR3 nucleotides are TGCGCCAGCAGCGACCAACAGGGCCTGAACACTGAAGCTTTCTTT.

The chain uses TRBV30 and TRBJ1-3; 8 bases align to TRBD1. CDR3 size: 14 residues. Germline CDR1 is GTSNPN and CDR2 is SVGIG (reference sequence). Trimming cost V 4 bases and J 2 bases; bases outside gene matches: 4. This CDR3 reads CAWKQGAAGNTIYF. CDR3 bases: TGTGCCTGGAAGCAGGGGGCAGCTGGAAACACCATATATTTT.

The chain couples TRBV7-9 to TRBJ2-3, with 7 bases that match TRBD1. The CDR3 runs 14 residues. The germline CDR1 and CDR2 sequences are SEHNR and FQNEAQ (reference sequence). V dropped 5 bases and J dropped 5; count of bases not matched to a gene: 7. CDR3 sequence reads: CASSQQGKGDTQYF. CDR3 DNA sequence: TGTGCCAGCAGCCAACAGGGGAAGGGAGATACGCAGTATTTT. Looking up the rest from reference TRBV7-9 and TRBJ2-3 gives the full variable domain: DTGVSQNPRHKITKRGQNVTFRCDPISEHNRLYWYRQTLGQGPEFLTYFQNEAQLEKSRLLSDRFSAERPKGSFSTLEIQRTEQGDSAMYLCASSQQGKGDTQYFGPGTRLTVL.

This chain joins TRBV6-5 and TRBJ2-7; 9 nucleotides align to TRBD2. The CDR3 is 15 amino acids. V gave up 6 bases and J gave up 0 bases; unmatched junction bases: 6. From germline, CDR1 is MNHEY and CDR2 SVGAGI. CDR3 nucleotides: TGTGCCAGCAGACGCCAGCGGGAGGCCTCCTACGAGCAGTACTTC. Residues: CASRRQREASYEQYF.

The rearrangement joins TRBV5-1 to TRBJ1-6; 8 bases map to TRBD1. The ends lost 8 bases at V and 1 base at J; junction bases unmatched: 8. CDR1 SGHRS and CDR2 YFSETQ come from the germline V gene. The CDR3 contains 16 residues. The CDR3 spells CASRLQGASYNSPLHF. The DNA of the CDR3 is TGCGCCAGTCGTCTCCAGGGGGCGTCCTATAATTCACCCCTCCACTTT.

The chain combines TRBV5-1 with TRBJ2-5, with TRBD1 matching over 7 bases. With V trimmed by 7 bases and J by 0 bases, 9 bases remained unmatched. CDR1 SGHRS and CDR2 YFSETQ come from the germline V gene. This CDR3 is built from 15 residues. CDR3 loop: CASASQGWYQETQYF. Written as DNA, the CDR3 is TGCGCCAGCGCTTCACAGGGGTGGTACCAAGAGACCCAGTACTTC.

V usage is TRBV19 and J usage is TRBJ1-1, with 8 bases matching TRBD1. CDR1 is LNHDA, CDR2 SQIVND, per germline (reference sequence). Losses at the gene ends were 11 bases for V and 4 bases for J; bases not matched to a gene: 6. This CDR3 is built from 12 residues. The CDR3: CAATQGGTEAFF. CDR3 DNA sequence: TGTGCCGCCACACAGGGGGGCACTGAAGCTTTCTTT.

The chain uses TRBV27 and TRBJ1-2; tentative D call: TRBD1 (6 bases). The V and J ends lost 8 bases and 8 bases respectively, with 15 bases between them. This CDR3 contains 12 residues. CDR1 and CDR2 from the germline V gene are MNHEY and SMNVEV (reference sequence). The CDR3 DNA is TGTGCCAGCGGTGTGCCAGGGGAAGGCTACACCTTC. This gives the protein CASGVPGEGYTF.

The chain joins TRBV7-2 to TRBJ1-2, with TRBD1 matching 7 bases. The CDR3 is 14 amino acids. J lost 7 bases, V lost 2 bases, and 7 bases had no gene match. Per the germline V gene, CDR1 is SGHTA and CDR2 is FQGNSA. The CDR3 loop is CASSLYVQGIGYTF. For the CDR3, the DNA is TGTGCCAGCAGCTTATACGTACAGGGGATTGGCTACACCTTC.

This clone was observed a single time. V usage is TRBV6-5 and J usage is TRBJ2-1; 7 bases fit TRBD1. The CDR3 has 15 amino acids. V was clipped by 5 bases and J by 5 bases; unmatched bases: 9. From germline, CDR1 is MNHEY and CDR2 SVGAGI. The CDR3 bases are TGTGCCAGCAGTCGCAACAGGGGAGACCACAATGAGCAGTTCTTC. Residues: CASSRNRGDHNEQFF.